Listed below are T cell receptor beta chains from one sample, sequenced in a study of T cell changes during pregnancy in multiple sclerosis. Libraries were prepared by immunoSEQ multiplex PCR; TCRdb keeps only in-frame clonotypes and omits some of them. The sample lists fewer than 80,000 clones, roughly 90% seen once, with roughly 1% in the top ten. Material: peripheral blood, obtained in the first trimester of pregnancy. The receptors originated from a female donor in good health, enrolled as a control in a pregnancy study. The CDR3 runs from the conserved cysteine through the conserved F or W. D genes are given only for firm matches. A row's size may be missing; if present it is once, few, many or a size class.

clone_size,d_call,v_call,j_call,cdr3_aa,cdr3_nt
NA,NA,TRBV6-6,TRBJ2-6,CASSPISSGANVLTF,TGTGCCAGCAGCCCGATCAGCTCTGGGGCCAACGTCCTGACTTTC
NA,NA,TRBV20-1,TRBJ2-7,CSASAGEQYF,TGCAGTGCTAGTGCGGGCGAGCAGTACTTC
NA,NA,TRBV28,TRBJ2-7,CASQAAGTPLEQYF,TGTGCCAGCCAAGCAGCCGGGACTCCTCTCGAGCAGTACTTC
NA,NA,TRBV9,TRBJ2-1,CASSALAREQFF,TGTGCCAGCAGCGCACTAGCACGGGAGCAGTTCTTC
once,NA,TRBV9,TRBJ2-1,CASSVDPVPDEQFF,TGTGCCAGCAGCGTAGATCCGGTTCCGGATGAGCAGTTCTTC
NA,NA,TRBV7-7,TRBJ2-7,CASSLGTTGDEQYF,TGTGCCAGCAGCTTGGGAACGACGGGAGACGAGCAGTACTTC
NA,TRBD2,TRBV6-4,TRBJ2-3,CASSPGGVYTDTQYF,TGTGCCAGCTCCCCGGGAGGAGTTTACACAGATACGCAGTATTTT
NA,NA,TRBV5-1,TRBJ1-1,CASSPGGVVFAEAFF,TGCGCCAGCAGCCCGGGTGGCGTTGTGTTCGCTGAAGCTTTCTTT
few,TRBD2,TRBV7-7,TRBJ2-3,CASSVSGSGDTQYF,TGTGCTAGCAGCGTTAGCGGGAGTGGAGATACGCAGTATTTT
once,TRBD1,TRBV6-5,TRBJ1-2,CASSQTGTYGYTF,TGTGCCAGCAGTCAGACAGGGACCTATGGCTACACCTTC
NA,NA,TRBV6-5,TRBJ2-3,CASREGGGTDTQYF,TGTGCCAGCAGAGAAGGGGGTGGCACAGATACGCAGTATTTT
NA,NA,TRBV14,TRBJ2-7,CASSQDLWGTYEQYF,TGTGCCAGCAGCCAAGATCTTTGGGGGACATACGAGCAGTACTTC
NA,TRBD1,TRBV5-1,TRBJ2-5,CASSLWDRGPGETQYF,TGCGCCAGCAGCTTGTGGGACAGGGGGCCGGGAGAGACCCAGTACTTC
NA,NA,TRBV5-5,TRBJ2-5,CASSREETQYF,TGTGCCAGCAGCCGCGAAGAGACCCAGTACTTC
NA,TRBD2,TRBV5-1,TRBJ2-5,CASSPGRTIPSQETQYF,TGCGCCAGCAGCCCCGGGAGGACAATCCCGTCGCAAGAGACCCAGTACTTC
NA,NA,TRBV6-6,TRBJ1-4,CASSSSGGTNEKLFF,TGTGCCAGCAGTTCCTCGGGGGGGACTAATGAAAAACTGTTTTTT
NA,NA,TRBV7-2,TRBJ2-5,CASSHASTGETQYF,TGTGCCAGCAGCCATGCCTCCACGGGAGAGACCCAGTACTTC
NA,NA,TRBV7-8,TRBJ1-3,CASSWGTYGNTIYF,TGTGCCAGCAGCTGGGGGACTTATGGAAACACCATATATTTT
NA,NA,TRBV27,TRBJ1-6,CASSLGPRGPLHF,TGTGCCAGCAGTTTGGGGCCCCGAGGCCCCCTCCACTTT
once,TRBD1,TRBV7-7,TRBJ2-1,CASSLAGTGGRNEQFF,TGTGCCAGCAGCCTCGCCGGGACAGGGGGGCGCAATGAGCAGTTCTTC
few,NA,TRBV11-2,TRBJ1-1,CASSLLRGGGNTEAFF,TGTGCCAGCAGCCTTTTAAGGGGAGGTGGGAACACTGAAGCTTTCTTT
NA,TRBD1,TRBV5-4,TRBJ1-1,CASSLGQGATEAFF,TGTGCCAGCAGCTTGGGGCAGGGGGCCACTGAAGCTTTCTTT
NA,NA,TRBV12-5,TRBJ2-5,CASGAGSQETQYF,TGTGCTAGTGGTGCCGGGAGCCAAGAGACCCAGTACTTC
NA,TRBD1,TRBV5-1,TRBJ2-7,CASSLTGTGIYEQYF,TGCGCCAGCAGCTTAACCGGGACAGGGATTTACGAGCAGTACTTC
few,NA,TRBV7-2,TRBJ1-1,CASRRDRPEAFF,TGTGCCAGCAGACGGGATCGACCTGAAGCTTTCTTT
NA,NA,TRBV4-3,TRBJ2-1,CASSQDNFRGNEQFF,TGCGCCAGCAGCCAAGACAACTTCAGGGGCAATGAGCAGTTCTTC
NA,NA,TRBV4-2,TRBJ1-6,CASSQDYVGMNSPLHF,TGTGCCAGCAGCCAAGATTACGTGGGCATGAATTCACCCCTCCACTTT
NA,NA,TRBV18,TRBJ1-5,CASSSDSFSNQPQHF,TGTGCCAGCTCATCTGACAGTTTTAGCAATCAGCCCCAGCATTTT
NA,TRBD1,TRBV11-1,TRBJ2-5,CASSLYVGGGTQYF,TGTGCCAGCAGCTTATATGTAGGGGGCGGGACCCAGTACTTC
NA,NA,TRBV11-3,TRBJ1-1,CASSRGSVTEAFF,TGTGCCAGCAGCCGGGGGTCGGTAACTGAAGCTTTCTTT
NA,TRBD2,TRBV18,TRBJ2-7,CASSPPAGSGSYEQYF,TGTGCCAGCTCCCCCCCCGCGGGTAGCGGGAGCTACGAGCAGTACTTC
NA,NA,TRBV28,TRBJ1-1,CASGVAAGGEAFF,TGTGCCAGCGGAGTAGCTGCCGGGGGGGAAGCTTTCTTT
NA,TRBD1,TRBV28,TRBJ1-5,CASTLDRGAINQPQHF,TGTGCCAGCACCTTAGACAGGGGCGCTATTAATCAGCCCCAGCATTTT
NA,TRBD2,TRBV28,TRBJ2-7,CATNLNRGGGRNDEQYF,TGTGCCACCAACTTGAATCGTGGAGGCGGGAGAAACGACGAGCAGTACTTC
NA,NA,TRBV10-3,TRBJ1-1,CAITPGTNTEAFF,TGTGCCATCACCCCGGGAACCAACACTGAAGCTTTCTTT
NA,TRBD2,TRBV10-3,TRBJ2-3,CAIKLAGGNTDTQYF,TGTGCCATTAAACTAGCGGGGGGGAACACAGATACGCAGTATTTT
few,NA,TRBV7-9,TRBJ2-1,CASSVLAYNEQFF,TGTGCCAGCAGCGTACTAGCTTACAATGAGCAGTTCTTC
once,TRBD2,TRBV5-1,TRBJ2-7,CASSTGTSGGPYEQYF,TGCGCCAGCAGCACCGGGACTAGCGGGGGACCATACGAGCAGTACTTC
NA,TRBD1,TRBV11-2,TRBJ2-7,CASSLVQGTAREQYF,TGTGCCAGCAGCTTAGTTCAGGGGACAGCCCGCGAGCAGTACTTC
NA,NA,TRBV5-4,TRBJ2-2,CASSLARGDTGELFF,TGTGCCAGCAGCTTGGCCAGGGGCGACACCGGGGAGCTGTTTTTT
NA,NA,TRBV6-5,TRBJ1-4,CASSYTGGSFEKLFF,TGTGCCAGCAGTTACACGGGTGGGTCCTTTGAAAAACTGTTTTTT